The entry below describes one T cell receptor beta chain. What it recognizes is unknown. CDR1 and CDR2 from the germline V gene are SGHRS and YFSETQ. The CDR3 is made up of 18 amino acids. The data originate from a study of monozygotic twins with inflammatory bowel disease. Study conclusions and caveats: No separation of different T cell subtypes was possible. Between concordant and discordant twins, repertoire similarity failed to differ, a result that limited power may explain. Twins with IBD were found to have lower TCRbeta diversity (inverse Simpson) than healthy co-twins.

Each donor gave 2 to 2.5 ml of peripheral blood. No DNA is given; TCRdb re-called the 5' RACE reads and lists each CDR3 protein once. The sample has 300,000 to 350,000 distinct CDR3 sequences, and its top ten clones hold under 2.5%. The V gene is TRBV5-1, the J gene TRBJ1-5; no DNA is available, so the TRBD1 call from TCRdb remains unchecked. Sequences were obtained from blood. The TCR sequence derives from a human donor with ulcerative colitis or Crohn's disease, or a healthy co-twin of an affected twin (not recorded which). This CDR3 reads CASSPGTGGSIGNQPQHF. The variable domain in full, completed from reference TRBV5-1 and TRBJ1-5, reads KAGVTQTPRYLIKTRGQQVTLSCSPISGHRSVSWYQQTPGQGLQFLFEYFSETQRNKGNFPGRFSGRQFSNSRSEMNVSTLELGDSALYLCASSPGTGGSIGNQPQHFGDGTRLSIL.